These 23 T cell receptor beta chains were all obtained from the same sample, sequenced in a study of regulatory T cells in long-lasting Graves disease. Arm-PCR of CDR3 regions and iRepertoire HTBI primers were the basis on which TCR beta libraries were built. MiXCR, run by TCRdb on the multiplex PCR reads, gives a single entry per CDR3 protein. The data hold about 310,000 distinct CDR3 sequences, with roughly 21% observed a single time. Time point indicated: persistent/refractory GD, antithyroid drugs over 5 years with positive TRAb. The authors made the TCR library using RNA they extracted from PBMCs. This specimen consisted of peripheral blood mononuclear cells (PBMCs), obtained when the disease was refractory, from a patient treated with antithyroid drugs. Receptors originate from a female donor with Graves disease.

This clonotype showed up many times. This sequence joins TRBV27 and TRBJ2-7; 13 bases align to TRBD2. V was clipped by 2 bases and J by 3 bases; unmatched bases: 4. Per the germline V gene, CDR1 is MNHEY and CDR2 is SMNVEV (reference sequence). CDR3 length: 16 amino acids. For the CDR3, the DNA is TGTGCCAGCAGTTTACGGGGACTAGCGGGACACTACGAGCAGTACTTC. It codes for CASSLRGLAGHYEQYF.

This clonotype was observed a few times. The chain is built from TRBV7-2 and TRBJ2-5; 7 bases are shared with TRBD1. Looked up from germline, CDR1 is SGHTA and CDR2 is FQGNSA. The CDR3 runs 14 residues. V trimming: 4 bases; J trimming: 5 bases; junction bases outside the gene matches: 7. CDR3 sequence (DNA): TGTGCCAGCAGCTGGGGACAGCGAGGGGAGACCCAGTACTTC. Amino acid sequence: CASSWGQRGETQYF.

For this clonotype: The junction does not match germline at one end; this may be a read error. The CDR3 protein is CASSQTSGIGETKYF. The CDR3 DNA is TGCGCCAGCAGCCAAACATCGGGTATAGGAGAGACCAAGTACTTC. This chain uses TRBV4-3 with TRBJ2-5; D gene ambiguous. Germline V gene lookup returns CDR1 LGHNA and CDR2 YSLEER. The CDR3 runs to 15 residues.

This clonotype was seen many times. CDR3 amino acids: CASSLATGTGSEKLFF. The CDR3 coding sequence is TGCGCCAGCAGCTTGGCCACAGGGACGGGGAGTGAAAAACTGTTTTTT. The chain is built from TRBV5-1 and TRBJ1-4, with D perhaps TRBD1 (6 bases). From germline, CDR1 is SGHRS and CDR2 YFSETQ. V lost 0 bases and J 7 bases, leaving 16 bases between the germline ends. The CDR3 extends over 16 amino acids.

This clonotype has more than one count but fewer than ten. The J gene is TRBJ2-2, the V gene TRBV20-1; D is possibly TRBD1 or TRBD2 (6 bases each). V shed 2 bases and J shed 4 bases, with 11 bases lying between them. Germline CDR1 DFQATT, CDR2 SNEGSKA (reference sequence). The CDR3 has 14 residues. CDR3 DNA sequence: TGCAGTGCTAGAAAGGGGGGATCCACCGGGGAGCTGTTTTTT. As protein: CSARKGGSTGELFF.

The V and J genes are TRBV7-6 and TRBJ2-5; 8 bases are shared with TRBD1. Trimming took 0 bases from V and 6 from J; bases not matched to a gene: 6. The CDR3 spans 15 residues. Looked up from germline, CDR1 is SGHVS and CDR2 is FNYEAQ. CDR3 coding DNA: TGTGCCAGCAGCTTAGCAGGACAGGGCGTGAAGACCCAGTACTTC. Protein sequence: CASSLAGQGVKTQYF.

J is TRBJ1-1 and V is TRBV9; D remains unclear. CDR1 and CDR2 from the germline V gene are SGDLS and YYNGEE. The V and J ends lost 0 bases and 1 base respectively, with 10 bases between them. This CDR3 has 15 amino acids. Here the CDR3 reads CASSVVTDPNTEAFF. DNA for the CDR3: TGTGCCAGCAGCGTAGTCACAGACCCGAACACTGAAGCTTTCTTT.

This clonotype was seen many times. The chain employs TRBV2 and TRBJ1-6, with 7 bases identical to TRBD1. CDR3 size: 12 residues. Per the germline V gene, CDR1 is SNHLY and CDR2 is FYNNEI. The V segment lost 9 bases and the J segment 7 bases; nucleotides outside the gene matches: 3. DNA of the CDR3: TGTGCCAGAGGGACAGACAATTCACCCCTCCACTTT. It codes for CARGTDNSPLHF.

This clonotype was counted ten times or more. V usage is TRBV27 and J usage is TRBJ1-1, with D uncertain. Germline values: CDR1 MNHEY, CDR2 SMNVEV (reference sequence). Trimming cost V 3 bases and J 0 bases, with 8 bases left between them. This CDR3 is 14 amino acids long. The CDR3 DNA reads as TGTGCCAGCAGTTTCGGCAGGTTGAACACTGAAGCTTTCTTT. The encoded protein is CASSFGRLNTEAFF.

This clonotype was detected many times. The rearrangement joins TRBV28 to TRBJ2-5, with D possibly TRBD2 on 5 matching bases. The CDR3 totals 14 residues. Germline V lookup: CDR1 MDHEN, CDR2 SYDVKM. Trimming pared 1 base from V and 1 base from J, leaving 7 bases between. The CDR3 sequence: CASSLYGVQETQYF. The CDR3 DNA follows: TGTGCCAGCAGTTTATACGGGGTCCAAGAGACCCAGTACTTC.

The CDR3 spells CASSPTGGASYEQYF. CDR3 DNA: TGTGCCAGCAGCCCCACAGGGGGCGCCTCCTACGAGCAGTACTTC. The rearrangement joins TRBV7-9 to TRBJ2-7; 9 bases match TRBD1. Germline assignment: CDR1 SEHNR and CDR2 FQNEAQ (reference sequence). CDR3 length: 15 residues. V was pared by 5 bases and J by 0 bases, with 5 bases of the junction left unmatched.

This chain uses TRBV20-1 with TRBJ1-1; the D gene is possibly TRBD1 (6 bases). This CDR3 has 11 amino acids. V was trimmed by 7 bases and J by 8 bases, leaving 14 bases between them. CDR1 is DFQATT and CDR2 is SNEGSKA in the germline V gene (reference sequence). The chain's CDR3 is CSGEGEGEAFF. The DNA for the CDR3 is TGCAGTGGGGAGGGGGAGGGCGAAGCTTTCTTT.

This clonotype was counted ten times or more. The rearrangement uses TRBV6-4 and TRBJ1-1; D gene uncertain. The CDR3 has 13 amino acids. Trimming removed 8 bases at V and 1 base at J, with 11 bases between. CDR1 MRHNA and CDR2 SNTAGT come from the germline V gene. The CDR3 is CASARTANTEAFF. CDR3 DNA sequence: TGTGCCAGCGCCAGGACGGCGAACACTGAAGCTTTCTTT.

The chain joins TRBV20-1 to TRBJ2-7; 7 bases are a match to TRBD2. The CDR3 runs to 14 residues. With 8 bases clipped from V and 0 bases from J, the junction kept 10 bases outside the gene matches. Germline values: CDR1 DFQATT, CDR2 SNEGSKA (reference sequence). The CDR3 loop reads CSSEVAGRSYEQYF. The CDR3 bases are TGCAGTTCCGAGGTAGCGGGTCGCTCCTACGAGCAGTACTTC.

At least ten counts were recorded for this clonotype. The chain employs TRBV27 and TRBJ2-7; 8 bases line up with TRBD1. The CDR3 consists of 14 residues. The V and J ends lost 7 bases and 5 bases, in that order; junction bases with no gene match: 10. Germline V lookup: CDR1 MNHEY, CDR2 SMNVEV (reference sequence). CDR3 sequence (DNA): TGTGCCAGCACCCGGACAGGGCTCGGGGACGAGCAGTACTTC. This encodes CASTRTGLGDEQYF.

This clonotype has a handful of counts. Written as DNA, the CDR3 is TGTGCCAGCAGCTTGGAAGGGGTTGATTCACCCCTCCACTTT. It specifies CASSLEGVDSPLHF. The chain employs TRBV7-9 and TRBJ1-6, with a weak D call TRBD1 (5 bases). Trimming took off 3 bases at V and 8 bases at J, with 11 bases between the two ends. The CDR3 sequence is 14 residues long. From germline, CDR1 is SEHNR and CDR2 FQNEAQ (reference sequence).

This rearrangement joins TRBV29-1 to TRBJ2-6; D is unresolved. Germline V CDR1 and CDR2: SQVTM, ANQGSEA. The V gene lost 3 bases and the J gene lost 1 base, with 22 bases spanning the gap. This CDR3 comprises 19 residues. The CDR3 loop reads CSVEITTNPTSSGANVLTF. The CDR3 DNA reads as TGCAGCGTTGAGATTACAACTAACCCAACCTCGTCTGGGGCCAACGTCCTGACTTTC.

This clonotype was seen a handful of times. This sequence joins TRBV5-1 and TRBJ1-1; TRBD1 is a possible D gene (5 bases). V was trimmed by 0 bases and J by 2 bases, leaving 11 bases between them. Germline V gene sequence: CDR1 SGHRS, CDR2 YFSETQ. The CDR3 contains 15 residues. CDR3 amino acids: CASSLAGGINTEAFF. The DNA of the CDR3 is TGCGCCAGCAGCTTGGCCGGGGGGATCAACACTGAAGCTTTCTTT.

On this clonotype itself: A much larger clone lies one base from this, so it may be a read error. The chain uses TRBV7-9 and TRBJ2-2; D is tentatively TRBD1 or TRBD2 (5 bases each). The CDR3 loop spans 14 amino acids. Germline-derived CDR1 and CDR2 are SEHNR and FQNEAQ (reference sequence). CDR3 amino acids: CASSQDSYTGELLF. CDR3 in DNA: TGTGCCAGCAGCCAAGACAGCTACACCGGGGAGCTGCTTTTT.

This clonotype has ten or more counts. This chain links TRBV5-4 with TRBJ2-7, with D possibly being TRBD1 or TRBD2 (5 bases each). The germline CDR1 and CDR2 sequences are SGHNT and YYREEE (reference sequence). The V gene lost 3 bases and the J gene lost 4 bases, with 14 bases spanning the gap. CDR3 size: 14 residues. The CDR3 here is CASSSGRDGYEQYF. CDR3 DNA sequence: TGTGCCAGCAGCTCGGGCCGGGACGGTTACGAGCAGTACTTC.

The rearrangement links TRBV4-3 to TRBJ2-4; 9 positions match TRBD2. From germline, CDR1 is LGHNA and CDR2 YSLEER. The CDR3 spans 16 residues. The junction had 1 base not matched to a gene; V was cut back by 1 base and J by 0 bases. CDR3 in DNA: TGCGCCAGCAGCCAAGTACTAGCGGGAGCCAAAAACATTCAGTACTTC. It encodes CASSQVLAGAKNIQYF.

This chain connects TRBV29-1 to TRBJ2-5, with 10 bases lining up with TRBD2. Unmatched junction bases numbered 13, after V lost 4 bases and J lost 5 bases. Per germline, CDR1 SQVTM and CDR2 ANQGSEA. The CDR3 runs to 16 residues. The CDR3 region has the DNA TGCAGCGTTGGAGGCCCCAGCGGGAGGGCCGGGGAGACCCAGTACTTC. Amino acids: CSVGGPSGRAGETQYF. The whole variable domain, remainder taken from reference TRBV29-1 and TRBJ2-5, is SAVISQKPSRDICQRGTSLTIQCQVDSQVTMMFWYRQQPGQSLTLIATANQGSEATYESGFVIDKFPISRPNLTFSTLTVSNMSPEDSSIYLCSVGGPSGRAGETQYFGPGTRLLVL.

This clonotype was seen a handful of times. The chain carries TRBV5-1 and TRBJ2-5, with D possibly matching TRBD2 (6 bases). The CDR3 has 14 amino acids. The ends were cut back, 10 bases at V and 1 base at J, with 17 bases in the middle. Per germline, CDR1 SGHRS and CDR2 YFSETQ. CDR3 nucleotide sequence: TGCGCCTCCTCCGGCACGGGACTCCAAGAGACCCAGTACTTC. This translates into CASSGTGLQETQYF.